Below are 18 T cell receptor beta chains sequenced from a single sample in a study of early T cells in non-severe SARS-CoV-2 infection. One entry per CDR3 protein results from TCRdb running MiXCR on the 5' RACE reads. The sample has 60,000 or so distinct CDR3 sequences; around 10% are singletons. The specimen sequenced was whole blood. The receptors come from an adult who was a healthcare worker with PCR-confirmed SARS-CoV-2 infection or an uninfected control (not recorded which).

This clonotype was recorded at least ten times. The chain carries TRBV27 and TRBJ2-3; a weak D match, TRBD1 (6 bases). Germline values: CDR1 MNHEY, CDR2 SMNVEV (reference sequence). The ends were cut back, 5 bases at V and 6 bases at J, with 12 bases in the middle. This CDR3 has 13 amino acids. DNA of the CDR3: TGTGCCAGCAGTCTAACAGGGATTGATACGCAGTATTTT. It yields the protein CASSLTGIDTQYF.

V is TRBV7-9 and J is TRBJ2-2; 10 bases line up with TRBD2. Germline CDR1 is SEHNR and CDR2 is FQNEAQ (reference sequence). The CDR3 sequence is 15 residues long. V shed 5 bases, J shed 5 bases, and the junction held 5 bases outside the gene matches. For the CDR3, the DNA is TGTGCCAGCAGCCCTCTAGCGGGAGAAACCGGGGAGCTGTTTTTT. It codes for CASSPLAGETGELFF.

This clonotype was counted a few times. This chain joins TRBV6-1 and TRBJ2-7; 10 bases map to TRBD2. Germline CDR1 and CDR2: MNHNS and SASEGT. This CDR3 has 15 residues. V lost 2 bases and J lost 1; bases outside the gene matches: 2. CDR3 DNA sequence: TGTGCCAGCAGTGAACGGACTAGCGGATCCTACGAGCAGTACTTC. It translates to CASSERTSGSYEQYF.

In this sample, this clonotype turned up a few times. The DNA for the CDR3 is TGTGCCAGCAGCTTATACGGGACTAGCGGCTACAATGAGCAGTTCTTC. Its protein product is CASSLYGTSGYNEQFF. The V call is TRBV7-2, the J call TRBJ2-1; 11 bases are a match to TRBD2. This CDR3 has 16 residues. After removal of 2 bases from V and 3 bases from J, the junction contained 3 bases not matched to a gene. Germline V gene sequence: CDR1 SGHTA, CDR2 FQGNSA.

This clonotype showed up many times. The V gene is TRBV6-2 or TRBV6-3, the J gene TRBJ2-7; 8 nucleotides line up with TRBD2. The J segment lost 1 base and the V segment lost 5 bases, leaving 7 bases of the junction unmatched. Germline V gene lookup returns CDR1 MNHEY and CDR2 SVGEGT. The CDR3 loop spans 15 amino acids. The CDR3 region has the DNA TGTGCCAGCAGTCCAGCGGGAGTATTGTCCTACGAGCAGTACTTC. Translated, it gives CASSPAGVLSYEQYF.

This clonotype was observed a handful of times. The chain uses TRBV7-9 and TRBJ2-2; D gene uncertain. Germline V CDR1 and CDR2: SEHNR, FQNEAQ (reference sequence). There are 14 residues in the CDR3. Trimming pared 4 bases from V and 1 base from J, leaving 7 bases between. The chain's CDR3 is CASSYLVNTGELFF. The CDR3 DNA follows: TGTGCCAGCAGCTATCTGGTGAACACCGGGGAGCTGTTTTTT. The full variable domain, in which reference TRBV7-9 and TRBJ2-2 provide the parts outside the CDR3, is DTGVSQNPRHKITKRGQNVTFRCDPISEHNRLYWYRQTLGQGPEFLTYFQNEAQLEKSRLLSDRFSAERPKGSFSTLEIQRTEQGDSAMYLCASSYLVNTGELFFGEGSRLTVL.

In its sample, this clonotype was seen a few times. The chain recombines TRBV29-1 with TRBJ2-1, with D perhaps TRBD2 (6 bases). The V gene's germline CDR1 is SQVTM and CDR2 ANQGSEA. The CDR3 is 11 amino acids. Between the trimmed V and J ends, which lost 5 bases and 6 bases, there was a span of 8 bases. CDR3 DNA: TGCAGCGTTCGGGAGAGCAATGAGCAGTTCTTC. It yields the protein CSVRESNEQFF.

Ten or more counts support this clonotype. The gene calls are TRBV6-1 and TRBJ1-2; D is perhaps TRBD1 (5 bases). This CDR3 contains 12 residues. From germline, CDR1 is MNHNS and CDR2 SASEGT. V lost 10 bases to trimming and J lost 4 bases, with 13 bases between them. The DNA for the CDR3 is TGTGCCACCACACAGGCAGGCTATGGCTACACCTTC. Residues: CATTQAGYGYTF.

This clonotype showed up just a few times. The chain is built from TRBV28 and TRBJ2-7; 9 nucleotides match TRBD2. Trimming at V came to 3 bases and at J to 2 bases, leaving 8 bases not matched to a gene. CDR1 and CDR2 (germline): MDHEN, SYDVKM. The length of the CDR3 is 16 residues. The CDR3, as DNA: TGTGCCAGCAGTTTCCGACGGACTAGCGTAACCTACGAGCAGTACTTC. This sequence encodes CASSFRRTSVTYEQYF. Filled out from reference TRBV28 and TRBJ2-7, the complete variable domain reads DVKVTQSSRYLVKRTGEKVFLECVQDMDHENMFWYRQDPGLGLRLIYFSYDVKMKEKGDIPEGYSVSREKKERFSLILESASTNQTSMYLCASSFRRTSVTYEQYFGPGTRLTVT.

This clonotype was seen a handful of times. V is TRBV12-3 or TRBV12-4 and J is TRBJ2-1; possibly TRBD1 for D (5 bases). CDR3 length: 17 amino acids. Trimming took off 3 bases at V and 0 bases at J, with 15 bases between the two ends. CDR3 sequence: CASSFNRIGASYNEQFF. Written as DNA, the CDR3 is TGTGCCAGCAGTTTCAACAGGATAGGAGCCTCCTACAATGAGCAGTTCTTC.

This clonotype has ten or more counts. This chain links TRBV12-3 or TRBV12-4 with TRBJ1-2; TRBD1 matches at 10 bases. This CDR3 contains 15 residues. J lost 2 bases, V lost 5 bases, and 5 bases had no gene match. CDR3 sequence (DNA): TGTGCCAGCAGTGCCCGGACAGGGGGGAACTATGGCTACACCTTC. Its protein is CASSARTGGNYGYTF.

This clonotype occurred many times. The junction does not match germline at one end; this may be a read error. The chain uses TRBV30 and TRBJ1-3; D is ambiguous. This CDR3 region has 12 residues. Germline CDR1 is GTSNPN and CDR2 is SVGIG (reference sequence). CDR3 region: CAWSASENTIYF. The CDR3 nucleotides read TGTGCCTGGAGTGCCTCTGAAAACACCATATATTTT.

The V gene is TRBV2, the J gene TRBJ1-1, with D hard to call. The ends were cut back, 4 bases at V and 7 bases at J, with 16 bases in the middle. The CDR3 is 14 residues long. CDR1 and CDR2 (germline): SNHLY, FYNNEI. CDR3 in amino acids: CASSASLAGIEAFF. In nucleotides, the CDR3 is TGTGCCAGCAGTGCGTCCCTGGCAGGAATTGAAGCTTTCTTT.

The rearrangement links TRBV5-1 to TRBJ1-2; D not resolved. Trimming removed 0 bases from V and 1 base from J, with 4 bases in between. CDR3 length equals 13 residues. The germline gives CDR1 SGHRS, CDR2 YFSETQ. The CDR3 DNA reads TGCGCCAGCAGCTTGGAAGATAACTATGGCTACACCTTC. It is translated as CASSLEDNYGYTF.

The table lists this clonotype with a few counts. The V and J genes are TRBV29-1 and TRBJ2-3; D ambiguous. This CDR3 region has 12 residues. The germline V gene encodes CDR1 SQVTM and CDR2 ANQGSEA. Trimming cost V 0 bases and J 3 bases, with 4 bases left between them. CDR3 sequence reads: CSVEDNTDTQYF. CDR3 sequence (DNA): TGCAGCGTTGAAGATAATACAGATACGCAGTATTTT.

This clonotype has at least ten counts. The chain is built from TRBV12-3 or TRBV12-4 and TRBJ1-3; TRBD1 matches at 8 bases. The CDR3 is 15 residues long. The J segment lost 13 bases and the V segment lost 6 bases, leaving 17 bases of the junction unmatched. In DNA, the CDR3 is TGTGCCAGCAGATCCGCCGGGACAGGTGGGGGAAGGATATATTTT. Its translation is CASRSAGTGGGRIYF.

This clonotype appeared many times. The rearrangement links TRBV29-1 to TRBJ1-2; D uncertain. Deletions cut 2 bases from V and 4 bases from J, with 11 bases between. The CDR3 extends over 13 amino acids. Germline V gene lookup returns CDR1 SQVTM and CDR2 ANQGSEA. The CDR3 nucleotides read TGCAGCGTTGAATTCCCGGCTGCCTATGGCTACACCTTC. Translation gives CSVEFPAAYGYTF. Combining the CDR3 with reference TRBV29-1 and TRBJ1-2 gives the whole variable domain SAVISQKPSRDICQRGTSLTIQCQVDSQVTMMFWYRQQPGQSLTLIATANQGSEATYESGFVIDKFPISRPNLTFSTLTVSNMSPEDSSIYLCSVEFPAAYGYTFGSGTRLTVV.

This clonotype was observed a handful of times. The gene calls are TRBV29-1 and TRBJ1-1, with D perhaps TRBD1 (5 bases). The CDR3 has 12 amino acids. V was pared by 2 bases and J by 10 bases, with 14 bases between. In germline, CDR1 is SQVTM, CDR2 ANQGSEA. CDR3 amino acids: CSVESGALVAFF. CDR3 nucleotide sequence: TGCAGCGTTGAATCTGGGGCGTTGGTAGCTTTCTTT.